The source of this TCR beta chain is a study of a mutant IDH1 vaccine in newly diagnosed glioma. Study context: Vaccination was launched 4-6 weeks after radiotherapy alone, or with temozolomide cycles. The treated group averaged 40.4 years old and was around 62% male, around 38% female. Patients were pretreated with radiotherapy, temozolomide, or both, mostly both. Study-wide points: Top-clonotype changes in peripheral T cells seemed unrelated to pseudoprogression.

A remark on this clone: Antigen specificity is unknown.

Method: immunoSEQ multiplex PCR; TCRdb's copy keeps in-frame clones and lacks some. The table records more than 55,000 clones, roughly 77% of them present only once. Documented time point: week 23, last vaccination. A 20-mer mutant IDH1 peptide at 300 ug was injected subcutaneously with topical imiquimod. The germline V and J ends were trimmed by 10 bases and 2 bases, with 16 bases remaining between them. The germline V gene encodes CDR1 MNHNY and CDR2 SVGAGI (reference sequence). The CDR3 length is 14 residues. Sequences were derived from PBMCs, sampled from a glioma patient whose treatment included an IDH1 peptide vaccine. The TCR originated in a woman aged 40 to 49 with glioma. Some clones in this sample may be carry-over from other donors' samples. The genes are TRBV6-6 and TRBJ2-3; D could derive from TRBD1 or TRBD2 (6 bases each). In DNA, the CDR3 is TGTGCCATCCGGATGGGGGGCCACACAGATACGCAGTATTTT. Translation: CAIRMGGHTDTQYF.